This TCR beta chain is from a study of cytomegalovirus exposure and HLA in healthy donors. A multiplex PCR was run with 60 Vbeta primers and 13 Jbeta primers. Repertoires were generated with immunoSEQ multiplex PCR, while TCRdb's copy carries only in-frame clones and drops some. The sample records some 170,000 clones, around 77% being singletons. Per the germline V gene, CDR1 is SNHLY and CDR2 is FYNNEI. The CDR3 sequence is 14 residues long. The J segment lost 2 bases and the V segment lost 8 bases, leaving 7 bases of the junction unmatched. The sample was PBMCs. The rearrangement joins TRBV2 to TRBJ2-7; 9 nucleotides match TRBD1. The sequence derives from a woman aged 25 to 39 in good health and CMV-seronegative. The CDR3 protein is CASLGTGHTYEQYF. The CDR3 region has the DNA TGTGCCAGCCTCGGGACAGGGCACACCTACGAGCAGTACTTC.